Each of the 2 T cell receptor beta chains below was sequenced from the same sample in a study of T cell responses to AZD1222 COVID-19 vaccine. This table comes from immunoSEQ multiplex PCR, and its TCRdb copy is limited to in-frame clones, with some not included. Of 130,000 or so clones listed, roughly nine tenths are singletons. The sequenced sample was peripheral blood, obtained on day 0 of AZD1222 vaccination. These TCRs come from an adult in good health.

V is TRBV27 and J is TRBJ1-6; possibly TRBD1 for D (5 bases). This CDR3 spans 14 amino acids. CDR1 MNHEY and CDR2 SMNVEV come from the germline V gene (reference sequence). The V end lost 5 bases, the J end lost 10 bases, and 15 bases lay between the germline ends. The CDR3 DNA reads TGTGCCAGCAGTCCGCGGCAGGGTAACTCACCCCTCCACTTT. Encoded protein: CASSPRQGNSPLHF.

The chain uses TRBV11-2 and TRBJ2-3; TRBD2 aligns across 8 bases. The CDR3 covers 15 residues. Germline-derived CDR1 and CDR2 are SGHAT and FQNNGV. V was clipped by 2 bases and J by 6 bases; unmatched bases: 7. For the CDR3, the DNA is TGTGCCAGCAGCTTACCTCAGACTAGCGCCGATACGCAGTATTTT. It encodes CASSLPQTSADTQYF.